This entry lists 18 T cell receptor beta chains sequenced from one sample in a study of blood T cell repertoires in COVID-19. Some clones are missing from TCRdb's copy, which holds only in-frame ones; the method was immunoSEQ multiplex PCR. The sample yields fewer than 200,000 clones, roughly nine tenths seen once. Sequencing was carried out using PBMCs or T cells enriched from blood (not recorded which). These receptors all stem from a woman in her thirties or forties in a cohort exposed to, infected with or recovered from COVID-19 (not recorded which).

This sequence joins TRBV19 and TRBJ1-1, with 8 bases identical to TRBD1. Germline lookup yields CDR1 LNHDA and CDR2 SQIVND (reference sequence). J gave up 7 bases and V 6 bases, and 7 bases lay outside the gene matches. The CDR3 is made up of 13 amino acids. CDR3 coding DNA: TGTGCCAGTAGGGCGGGACAGGTGGTTGAAGCTTTCTTT. It encodes CASRAGQVVEAFF.

This chain connects TRBV2 to TRBJ2-7; a possible D gene is TRBD1 (5 bases). V gave up 1 base and J gave up 2 bases, with 12 bases separating them. This CDR3 spans 15 amino acids. Per the germline V gene, CDR1 is SNHLY and CDR2 is FYNNEI. CDR3 loop: CASSEDAQVPYEQYF. The CDR3 nucleotides are TGTGCCAGCAGTGAAGACGCACAGGTACCCTACGAGCAGTACTTC.

The V and J genes are TRBV5-6 and TRBJ1-1; D remains ambiguous. Germline V gives CDR1 SGHDT, CDR2 YYEEEE. V shed 5 bases and J shed 5 bases, with 10 bases lying between them. The CDR3 contains 12 residues. The CDR3, as DNA: TGTGCCAGCAGTCGAGGTGGGACTGAAGCTTTCTTT. This codes for CASSRGGTEAFF.

The genes are TRBV28 and TRBJ1-6; 9 nucleotides match TRBD1. Germline V lookup: CDR1 MDHEN, CDR2 SYDVKM. CDR3 length: 15 amino acids. The ends lost 3 bases at V and 7 bases at J; junction bases unmatched: 4. The CDR3 nucleotides are TGTGCCAGCAGTTTGGTGGACAGGGGAAATTCACCCCTCCACTTT. Amino acids: CASSLVDRGNSPLHF.

Of note for this clone: Other DNA sequences in this specimen translate into the identical CDR3. J is TRBJ1-1 and V is TRBV25-1; TRBD1 agrees at 8 bases. Germline V gene data show CDR1 as MGHDK and CDR2 as SYGVNS. The CDR3 has 12 amino acids. Trimming cost V 6 bases and J 4 bases; bases outside gene matches: 1. CDR3 in amino acids: CASSDRGTEAFF. The CDR3 nucleotides are TGTGCCAGCAGCGACAGGGGCACTGAAGCTTTCTTT.

This clone has just a few counts. The rearrangement uses TRBV12-3 or TRBV12-4 and TRBJ2-5; 7 bases agree with TRBD2. There are 13 residues in the CDR3. V shed 5 bases and J 0 bases; nucleotides not matched to a gene: 0. The CDR3 DNA reads TGTGCCAGCAGTCGGGAGGACCAAGAGACCCAGTACTTC. It codes for CASSREDQETQYF.

This chain links TRBV19 with TRBJ2-3, with 7 nucleotides matching TRBD1. Germline values: CDR1 LNHDA, CDR2 SQIVND (reference sequence). The CDR3 consists of 16 residues. With 4 bases clipped from V and 2 bases from J, the junction kept 9 bases outside the gene matches. CDR3 bases: TGTGCCAGTAGTACCAATAGGGACAGAATCACAGATACGCAGTATTTT. The encoded protein is CASSTNRDRITDTQYF.

V gene TRBV4-3 combines with J gene TRBJ1-5; D is uncertain. Germline V CDR1 and CDR2: LGHNA, YSLEER. This CDR3 spans 16 amino acids. V was cut by 0 bases and J by 4 bases, with 13 bases left in between. The CDR3 region is CASSQDSGRLNQPQHF. The CDR3, as DNA: TGCGCCAGCAGCCAAGATAGCGGCAGATTAAATCAGCCCCAGCATTTT.

The chain's CDR3 is CSVGGGGTAFF. The DNA for the CDR3 is TGCAGCGTTGGGGGAGGGGGGACGGCTTTCTTT. V gene TRBV29-1 combines with J gene TRBJ1-1, with D tentatively TRBD1 (6 bases). The CDR3 is 11 amino acids. The V and J ends lost 4 bases and 11 bases respectively, with 14 bases between them. Per germline, CDR1 SQVTM and CDR2 ANQGSEA.

The chain couples TRBV18 to TRBJ1-2; D is unresolved. Per germline, CDR1 KGHSH and CDR2 LQKENI. The CDR3 length is 17 residues. V lost 0 bases, J lost 0 bases, and 14 bases lay in between. CDR3 protein: CASSPPASGSPNYGYTF. The CDR3 nucleotides read TGTGCCAGCTCACCACCGGCTTCAGGTTCCCCTAACTATGGCTACACCTTC.

The chain employs TRBV30 and TRBJ1-2; D is undetermined. Trimming stripped 2 bases from V and 3 bases from J, with 4 bases between. CDR1 GTSNPN and CDR2 SVGIG come from the germline V gene (reference sequence). The CDR3 spans 11 residues. CDR3 amino acids: CAWSIDYGYTF. CDR3 coding DNA: TGTGCCTGGAGTATCGACTATGGCTACACCTTC.

The chain couples TRBV7-2 to TRBJ2-2, with 11 nucleotides matching TRBD1. Germline trimming cut 4 bases from V and 2 bases from J; bases unmatched to any gene: 6. The CDR3 has 17 residues. Germline CDR1 and CDR2: SGHTA and FQGNSA. The CDR3: CASSWGQGEINTGELFF. CDR3 nucleotides: TGTGCCAGCAGCTGGGGACAGGGGGAAATCAACACCGGGGAGCTGTTTTTT. The whole variable domain, filled in from reference TRBV7-2 and TRBJ2-2, reads GAGVSQSPSNKVTEKGKDVELRCDPISGHTALYWYRQSLGQGLEFLIYFQGNSAPDKSGLPSDRFSAERTGGSVSTLTIQRTQQEDSAVYLCASSWGQGEINTGELFFGEGSRLTVL.

The rearrangement joins TRBV6-5 to TRBJ1-3, with 9 bases lining up with TRBD1. CDR1 is MNHEY, CDR2 SVGAGI, per germline. The V gene end was trimmed by 6 bases and the J gene end by 4 bases; junction bases not matched to a gene: 7. The CDR3 is 15 amino acids. The CDR3 loop is CASRQLQGAGNTIYF. The CDR3 DNA is TGTGCCAGCAGACAGCTACAGGGGGCCGGAAACACCATATATTTT.

This chain connects TRBV5-1 to TRBJ1-1; 12 nucleotides match TRBD1. This CDR3 is built from 16 residues. Losses at the gene ends were 4 bases for V and 4 bases for J; bases not matched to a gene: 8. Germline CDR1 reads SGHRS; CDR2 reads YFSETQ. As DNA, the CDR3 is TGCGCCAGCAGCCCCGCGGGACAGGGGGCGACCACTGAAGCTTTCTTT. Translated, it gives CASSPAGQGATTEAFF.

The chain couples TRBV19 to TRBJ2-1; 7 positions match TRBD2. Germline trimming cut 3 bases from V and 14 bases from J; bases unmatched to any gene: 13. CDR3 size: 14 residues. Germline lookup yields CDR1 LNHDA and CDR2 SQIVND (reference sequence). The CDR3 DNA reads TGTGCCAGTAGTATTCTTGGGAGCGGGGATAAGAAGTTCTTC. Encoded protein: CASSILGSGDKKFF.

The chain uses TRBV5-8 and TRBJ1-2; 7 nucleotides agree with TRBD1. Looked up from germline, CDR1 is SGHTS and CDR2 is YDEGEE. J was trimmed by 2 bases and V by 4 bases; bases with no gene match: 2. The CDR3 spans 13 residues. The CDR3 nucleotides are TGTGCCAGCAGCCCGGGACAGAACTATGGCTACACCTTC. Protein sequence: CASSPGQNYGYTF.

The V gene is TRBV29-1, the J gene TRBJ1-4; TRBD1 matches 7 bases. Germline V gene data show CDR1 as SQVTM and CDR2 as ANQGSEA. The V gene end was trimmed by 6 bases and the J gene end by 6 bases; junction bases not matched to a gene: 10. The CDR3 contains 14 residues. CDR3 nucleotide sequence: TGCAGCGTAGAGAACAGGGGTGCCGATGAAAAACTGTTTTTT. This translates into CSVENRGADEKLFF.

This clone appeared a few times. The rearrangement joins TRBV27 to TRBJ2-7; possibly TRBD1 for D (5 bases). From germline, CDR1 is MNHEY and CDR2 SMNVEV (reference sequence). The V and J ends lost 2 bases and 2 bases respectively, with 10 bases between them. There are 14 residues in the CDR3. The CDR3 here is CASSLGQGTYEQYF. The CDR3 bases are TGTGCCAGCAGTTTAGGGCAGGGAACCTACGAGCAGTACTTC.